This TCR beta chain was observed in a study of blood T cell repertoires in COVID-19. Study as a whole: Both acute and convalescent COVID-19 samples were obtained from the United States, Italy and Spain. The cDNA or gDNA used as material had been derived from T cells, B-cell-depleted T cells, or PBMCs.

The CDR3 sequence is 15 residues long. The V and J ends lost 6 bases and 3 bases respectively, with 15 bases between them. The germline V gene encodes CDR1 SGHTA and CDR2 FQGTGA. Data came from immunoSEQ multiplex PCR; TCRdb stores just in-frame clones and leaves some out. The repertoire holds roughly 49,000 clones, about 86% seen once, with 4% to 5% in the top ten. This clone was seen just once. Sequenced sample: peripheral blood. The clonotype was recovered from an elderly man with active COVID-19. The chain employs TRBV7-3 and TRBJ2-1, with D possibly matching TRBD2 (5 bases). The CDR3 is CASSPGVAGYNEQFF. In DNA, the CDR3 is TGTGCCAGCAGTCCCGGGGTAGCCGGCTACAATGAGCAGTTCTTC.